The TCR beta chain under discussion was sequenced for a study of T cells in localized non-small cell lung cancer (dated by TCRdb to between 2020 and 2021). Context from the whole study: The study analyzed T cell repertoires of approximately 240 early-stage NSCLC patients, comparing tumors and uninvolved tumor-adjacent lungs. The cohort comprised 200 to 300 treatment-naïve NSCLC patients with resected, localized lung tumors. Of the NSCLC patients, fewer than 150 were male and around 99 were female, and the mean age was approximately 64 years.

As to this clone: Its antigen remains unidentified. No much larger clone is present one base from it, and per-base qualities are unavailable.

Overall study results and their limits: Longer overall survival was associated with higher blood T cell density, whereas shorter survival was associated with higher adjacent-lung clonality. Because multi-region tumor sequencing was not performed, intratumor heterogeneity could not be ruled out. A median of approximately 57 of the top 100 tumor clones were detected in paired uninvolved adjacent lung, and some 30 of these tumor clones were also found among the top 100 clones of the paired uninvolved adjacent lung. Uninvolved tumor-adjacent lung showed the highest T cell clonality, higher than tumor, which suggests more focused antigenic responses in the adjacent lung. Because the study design was exploratory, TCR variables were selected using unadjusted p-values without false-discovery rate correction.

Reading the germline V gene gives CDR1 SGHTA and CDR2 FQGNSA. Trimming removed 1 base from V and 7 bases from J; the gene matches leave 4 bases unexplained. CDR3 length: 14 amino acids, cysteine to phenylalanine. This entry keeps only the CDR3 DNA: 42 bases, framed from base 1. TCR beta CDR3 regions were sequenced from DNA using the immunoSEQ Assay. Turning to the authors' computational methods: T cell density was computed as TCR beta template counts normalized to usable DNA estimated by amplifying housekeeping genes. The preseqR package was used to estimate richness by extrapolating to 400,000 templates for PBMC samples and to 120,000 templates for tissue samples. Clonality was calculated as one minus Pielou's evenness. To identify tissue-enriched TCRs, differential abundance testing was run on productive amino-acid clonotypes with a minimum total count of 5 and an alpha of 0.1. The Jaccard Index and the Morisita Overlap Index were used to quantify repertoire overlap between compartments. GLIPH clustered TCR beta CDR3s with public tetramer-defined viral CDR3s; viral motifs required at least three viral sequences plus V-gene enrichment. TCRdb retrieved this table from immuneACCESS and kept in-frame rearrangements only. Not all clones are present; in checked studies, unresolved V genes account for under half, and no reason is known for the remainder. V, J and clone size are taken as reported in that table, and D and trimming were inferred from the DNA itself. The sample yields around 94,000 clones; 87% were counted once. More than 14% of the sample is taken by the ten largest.

At diagnosis, peripheral blood, uninvolved tumor-adjacent lung and tumor were collected and were preserved as a mix of fresh-frozen and FFPE material. For TCR repertoire profiling, blood samples were analyzed in the form of peripheral blood mononuclear cells. The sequence is built from TRBV7-2 and TRBJ1-2; 9 central bases correspond to TRBD1. This clonotype was sampled from a man aged 35-69 years with stage I squamous cell lung carcinoma. The sample consisted of peripheral blood, taken before any cancer treatment. The CDR3 corresponds to CASSLVQGALGYTF. The DNA is TGTGCCAGCAGCTTAGTACAGGGGGCGCTTGGCTACACCTTC. Reference TRBV7-2 and TRBJ1-2 genes cover what lies past the CDR3, so the full variable domain is GAGVSQSPSNKVTEKGKDVELRCDPISGHTALYWYRQSLGQGLEFLIYFQGNSAPDKSGLPSDRFSAERTGGSVSTLTIQRTQQEDSAVYLCASSLVQGALGYTFGSGTRLTVV.